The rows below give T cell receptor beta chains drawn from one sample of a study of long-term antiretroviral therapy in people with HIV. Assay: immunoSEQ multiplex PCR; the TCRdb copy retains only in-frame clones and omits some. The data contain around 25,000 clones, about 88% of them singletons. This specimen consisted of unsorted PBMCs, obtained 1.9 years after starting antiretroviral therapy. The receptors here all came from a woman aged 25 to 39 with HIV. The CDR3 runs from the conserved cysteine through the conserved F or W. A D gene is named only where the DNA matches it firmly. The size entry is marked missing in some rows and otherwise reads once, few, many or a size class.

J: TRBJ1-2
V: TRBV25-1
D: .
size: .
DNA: TGTGCCAGCAGTGAAAATTTTTATGGCTACACCTTC
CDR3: CASSENFYGYTF

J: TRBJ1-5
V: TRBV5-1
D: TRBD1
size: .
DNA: TGCGCCAGCAGCTTACTGACAGGGGACCAGCCCCAGCATTTT
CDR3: CASSLLTGDQPQHF

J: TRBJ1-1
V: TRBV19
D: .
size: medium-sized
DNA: TGTGCCAGTTTTTCCCAGTGGGTCACTGAAGCTTTCTTT
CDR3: CASFSQWVTEAFF

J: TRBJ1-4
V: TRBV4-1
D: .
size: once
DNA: TGCGCCAGCAGCCAAGTATTCAGGGGATTGTCTAATGAAAAACTGTTTTTT
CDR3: CASSQVFRGLSNEKLFF

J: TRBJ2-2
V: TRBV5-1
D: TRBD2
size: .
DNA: TGCGCCAGCAGACAGCGGGGAGACACCGGGGAGCTGTTTTTT
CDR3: CASRQRGDTGELFF

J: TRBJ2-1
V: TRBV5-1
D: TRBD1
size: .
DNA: TGCGCCAGCAGCTTGGAAGGCAGGGGGCAGAAAAATGAGCAGTTCTTC
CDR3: CASSLEGRGQKNEQFF

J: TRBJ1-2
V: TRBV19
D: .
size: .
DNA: TGTGCCAGTAGTATCCAAGTTGCGGGACAAGGAGGGGGTAGCACCTTC
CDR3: CASSIQVAGQGGGSTF

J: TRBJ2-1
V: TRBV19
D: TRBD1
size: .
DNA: TGTGCCAGTAGGGTACAGGGGGCGGGCTCCTACAATGAGCAGTTCTTC
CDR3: CASRVQGAGSYNEQFF

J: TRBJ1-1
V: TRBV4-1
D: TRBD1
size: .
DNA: TGCGCCAGCAGCCACCAAGAAGGGACAGTATTTGAAGCTTTCTTT
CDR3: CASSHQEGTVFEAFF

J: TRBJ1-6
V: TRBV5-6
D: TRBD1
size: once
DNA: TGTGCCAGCAGCAGCGGACAGGGGATAAAATCACCCCTCCACTTT
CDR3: CASSSGQGIKSPLHF

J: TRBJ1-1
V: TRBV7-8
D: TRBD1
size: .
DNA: TGTGCCAGCTGGATCGGACAGGCGGGCAACACTGAAGCTTTCTTT
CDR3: CASWIGQAGNTEAFF

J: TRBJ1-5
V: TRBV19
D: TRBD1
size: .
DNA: TGTGCCAGTAGTATGGGACAGGGGGCGGGTAGTCAGCCCCAGCATTTT
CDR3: CASSMGQGAGSQPQHF

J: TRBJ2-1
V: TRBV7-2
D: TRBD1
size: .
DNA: TGTGCCAGCAGCCTCGGGACAGGGCACTATGAGCAGTTCTTC
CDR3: CASSLGTGHYEQFF

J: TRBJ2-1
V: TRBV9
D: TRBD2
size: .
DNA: TGTGCCAGCAGCGTAGGAGGGCGGGGGGCCGCCTACAATGAGCAGTTCTTC
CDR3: CASSVGGRGAAYNEQFF

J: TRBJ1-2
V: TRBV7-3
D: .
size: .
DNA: TGTGCCAGCAGCTTACGGGACCGAATCTCCTATGGCTACACCTTC
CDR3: CASSLRDRISYGYTF

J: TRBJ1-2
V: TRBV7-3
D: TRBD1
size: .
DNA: TGTGCCAGCAGCTCCGGGACAGGGAATGGCTACACCTTC
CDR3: CASSSGTGNGYTF

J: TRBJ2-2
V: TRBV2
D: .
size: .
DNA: TGTGCCAGCAGAACAGGGAATAGGGGGGAGCTGTTTTTT
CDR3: CASRTGNRGELFF

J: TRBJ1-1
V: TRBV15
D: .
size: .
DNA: TGTGCCACCAGCCAACAGCATAACACTGAAGCTTTCTTT
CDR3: CATSQQHNTEAFF

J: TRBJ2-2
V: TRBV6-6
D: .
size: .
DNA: TGTGCCAGCAGTTCCATCTCAGGGGTTTTCACCGGGGAGCTGTTTTTT
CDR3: CASSSISGVFTGELFF

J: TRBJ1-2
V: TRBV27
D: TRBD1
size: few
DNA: TGTGCCAGCAGGAACGACAGGGGCTATGGCTACACCTTC
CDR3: CASRNDRGYGYTF

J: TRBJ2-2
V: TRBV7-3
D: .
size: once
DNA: TGTGCCAGCAGCAGGGGGACAAACACCGGGGAGCTGTTTTTT
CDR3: CASSRGTNTGELFF

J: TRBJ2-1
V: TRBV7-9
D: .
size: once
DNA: TGTGCCAGCAGCTGGTTGGGAGGCAATGAGCAGTTCTTC
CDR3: CASSWLGGNEQFF

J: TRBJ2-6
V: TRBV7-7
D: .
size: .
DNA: TGTGCCAGCAGCTTAGGGGGTTCCAGCCCTGGGGCCAACGTCCTGACTTTC
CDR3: CASSLGGSSPGANVLTF

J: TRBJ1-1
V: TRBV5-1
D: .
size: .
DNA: TGCGCCAGCAGCACGGACCAGAACACTGAAGCTTTCTTT
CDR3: CASSTDQNTEAFF

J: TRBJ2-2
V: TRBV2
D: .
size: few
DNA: TGTGCCAGCAGACAGACCGACACCGGGGAGCTGTTTTTT
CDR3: CASRQTDTGELFF

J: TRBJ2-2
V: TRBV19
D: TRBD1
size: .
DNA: TGTGCCAGTAGTAAGGGACAGGGTTTAGGGGAGCTGTTTTTT
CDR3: CASSKGQGLGELFF

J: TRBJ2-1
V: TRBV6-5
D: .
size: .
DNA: TGTGCCAGCAGTTCAGGGGTGGGCAACAATGAGCAGTTCTTC
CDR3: CASSSGVGNNEQFF

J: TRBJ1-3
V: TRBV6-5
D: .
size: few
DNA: TGTGCCAGCGACGAGAGCTCTGGAAACACCATATATTTT
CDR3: CASDESSGNTIYF

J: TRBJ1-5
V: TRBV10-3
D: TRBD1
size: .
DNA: TGTGCCATCGGGCAGGGGGCTGGAAATCAGCCCCAGCATTTT
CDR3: CAIGQGAGNQPQHF

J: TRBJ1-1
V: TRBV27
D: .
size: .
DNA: TGTGCCAGCGGGGGCGATTGGACTGAAGCTTTCTTT
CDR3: CASGGDWTEAFF

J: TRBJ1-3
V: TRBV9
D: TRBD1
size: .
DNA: TGTGCCAGCAGCGCCACAGGGGCCAGCTCTGGAAACACCATATATTTT
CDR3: CASSATGASSGNTIYF

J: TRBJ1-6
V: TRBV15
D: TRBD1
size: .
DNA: TGTGCCACCAGCAGAGGGGGACAGGGGGCTTATAATTCACCCCTCCACTTT
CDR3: CATSRGGQGAYNSPLHF

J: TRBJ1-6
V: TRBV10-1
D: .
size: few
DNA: TGCGCCAGCAGTGAGTCGGGGGTCTCACCCCTCCACTTT
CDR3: CASSESGVSPLHF

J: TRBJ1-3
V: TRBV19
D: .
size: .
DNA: TGTGCCAGTAGTACAACGCGAAGAACTGGAAACACCATATATTTT
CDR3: CASSTTRRTGNTIYF

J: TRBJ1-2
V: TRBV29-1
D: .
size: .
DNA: TGCAGCGCCGCGGGGGTCTACACCTTC
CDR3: CSAAGVYTF

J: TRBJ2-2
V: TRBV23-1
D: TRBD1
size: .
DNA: TGCGCCAGCAGTCAATCATGGTGGACAGGGGGTTCAGCTCCCGGGGAGCTGTTTTTT
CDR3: CASSQSWWTGGSAPGELFF

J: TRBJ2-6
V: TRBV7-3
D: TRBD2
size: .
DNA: TGTGCCAGCAGCTCCACTAGCGGGGGGTTATTCTCTGGGGCCAACGTCCTGACTTTC
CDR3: CASSSTSGGLFSGANVLTF

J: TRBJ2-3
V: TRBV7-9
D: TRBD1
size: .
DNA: TGTGCCAGCAGCGAGTCGAGAACAGGGGACGTAAGCTCCACAGATACGCAGTATTTT
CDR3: CASSESRTGDVSSTDTQYF

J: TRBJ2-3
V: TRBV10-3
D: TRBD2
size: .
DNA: TGTGCCATCGGCCGGGGGGATGCAGATACGCAGTATTTT
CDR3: CAIGRGDADTQYF

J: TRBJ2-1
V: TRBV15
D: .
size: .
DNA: TGTGCCACCTCTTCTTCCCAACGGGGTAACTCGGGGAATGAGCAGTTCTTC
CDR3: CATSSSQRGNSGNEQFF

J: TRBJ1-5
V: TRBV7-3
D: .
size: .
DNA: TGTGCCAGCAGCTTAAACGTCAATCAGCCCCAGCATTTT
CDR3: CASSLNVNQPQHF

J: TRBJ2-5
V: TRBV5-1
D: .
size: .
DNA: TGCGCCAGCAGCTTTGAAGAGACCCAGTACTTC
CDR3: CASSFEETQYF

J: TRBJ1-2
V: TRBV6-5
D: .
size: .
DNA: TGTGCCAGCAGTTACACCTGGACACCTACTAACTATGGCTACACCTTC
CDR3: CASSYTWTPTNYGYTF

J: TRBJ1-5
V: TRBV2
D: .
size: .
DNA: TGTGCCAGCCAGGGACAACGGGCACGTCAGCCCCAGCATTTT
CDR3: CASQGQRARQPQHF

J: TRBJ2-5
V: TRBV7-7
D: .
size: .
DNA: TGTGCCAGCAGCTTAGCGGGACTCAAAGAGACCCAGTACTTC
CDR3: CASSLAGLKETQYF

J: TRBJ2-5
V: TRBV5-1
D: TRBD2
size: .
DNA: TGCGCCAGCAACGGCGGGGGGGCCGGGGAGACCCAGTACTTC
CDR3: CASNGGGAGETQYF

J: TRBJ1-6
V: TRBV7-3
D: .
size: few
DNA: TGTGCCAGCAGCCTCGCAGGGGCAGGATCACCCCTCCACTTT
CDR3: CASSLAGAGSPLHF

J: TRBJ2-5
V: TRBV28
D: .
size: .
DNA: TGTGCCAGCAGTTTGGGGGGTTTCGCCCAGTACTTC
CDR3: CASSLGGFAQYF

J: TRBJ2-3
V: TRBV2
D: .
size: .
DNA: TGTGCCAGCAGTGCCCGGACAGCCGAACTAACAGATACGCAGTATTTT
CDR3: CASSARTAELTDTQYF

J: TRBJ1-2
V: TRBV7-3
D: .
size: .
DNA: TGTGCCAGCAGCTTATCATCAGGAACGGATGGCTACACCTTC
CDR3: CASSLSSGTDGYTF

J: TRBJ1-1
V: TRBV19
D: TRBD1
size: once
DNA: TGTGCCAGTAGTAGCAGGGGGCTCGGGAACACTGAAGCTTTCTTT
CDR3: CASSSRGLGNTEAFF

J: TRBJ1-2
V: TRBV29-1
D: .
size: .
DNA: TGCAGCGTCGGAACCCTCTATGGCTACACCTTC
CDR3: CSVGTLYGYTF

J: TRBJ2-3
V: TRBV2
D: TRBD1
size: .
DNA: TGTGCCAACCGGGACAGGGGGATTCCTAGCACAGATACGCAGTATTTT
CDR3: CANRDRGIPSTDTQYF

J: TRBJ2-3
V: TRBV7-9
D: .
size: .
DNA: TGTGCCAGCAGCTTAGTCGGGGGTAGCACAGATACGCAGTATTTT
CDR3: CASSLVGGSTDTQYF